This TCR beta chain was obtained from a study of shared clonotypes between healthy human individuals. As originally analysed: Junction-only sequences without quality scores were provided by ImmunoSEQ, so filtering was different. The protocol was immunoSEQ multiplex PCR, while the TCRdb copy is restricted to in-frame clones and leaves out a portion. For V, J and clone size, that table is used; D and trimming come from the DNA. The data contain some 2,500,000 clones, 80% to 95% of them singletons. This clone is a singleton in its sample. Input material: naive CD4+ T cells from PBMCs. Subset: CD45RA+ positively selected. This receptor was taken from a man between 18 and 35 years old in good health. Some clones in this sample may be carry-over from other donors' samples.

The CDR3 sequence is CASSVGPTGPYEQYF. In DNA form, the CDR3 reads TGTGCCAGCAGCGTAGGTCCGACGGGACCCTACGAGCAGTACTTC. V and J are TRBV9 and TRBJ2-7, with D perhaps assigned TRBD1 or TRBD2 (5 bases each). The CDR3 extends over 15 amino acids. Per germline, CDR1 SGDLS and CDR2 YYNGEE. Trimming cost V 0 bases and J 2 bases, with 12 bases left between them. The entire variable domain, with the rest obtained from reference TRBV9 and TRBJ2-7, is as follows: DSGVTQTPKHLITATGQRVTLRCSPRSGDLSVYWYQQSLDQGLQFLIQYYNGEERAKGNILERFSAQQFPDLHSELNLSSLELGDSALYFCASSVGPTGPYEQYFGPGTRLTVT.